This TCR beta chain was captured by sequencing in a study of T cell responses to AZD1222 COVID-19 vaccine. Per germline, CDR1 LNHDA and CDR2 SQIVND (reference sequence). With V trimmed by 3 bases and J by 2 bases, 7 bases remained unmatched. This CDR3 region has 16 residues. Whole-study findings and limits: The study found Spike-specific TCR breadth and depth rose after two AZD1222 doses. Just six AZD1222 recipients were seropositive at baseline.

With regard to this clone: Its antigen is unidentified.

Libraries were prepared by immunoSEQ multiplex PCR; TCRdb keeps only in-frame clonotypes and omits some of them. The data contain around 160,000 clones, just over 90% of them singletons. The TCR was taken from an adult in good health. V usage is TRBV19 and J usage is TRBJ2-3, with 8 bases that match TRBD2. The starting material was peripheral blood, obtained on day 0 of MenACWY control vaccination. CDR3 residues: CASSMRGVGNTDTQYF. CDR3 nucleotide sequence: TGTGCCAGTAGTATGCGGGGGGTGGGCAACACAGATACGCAGTATTTT.